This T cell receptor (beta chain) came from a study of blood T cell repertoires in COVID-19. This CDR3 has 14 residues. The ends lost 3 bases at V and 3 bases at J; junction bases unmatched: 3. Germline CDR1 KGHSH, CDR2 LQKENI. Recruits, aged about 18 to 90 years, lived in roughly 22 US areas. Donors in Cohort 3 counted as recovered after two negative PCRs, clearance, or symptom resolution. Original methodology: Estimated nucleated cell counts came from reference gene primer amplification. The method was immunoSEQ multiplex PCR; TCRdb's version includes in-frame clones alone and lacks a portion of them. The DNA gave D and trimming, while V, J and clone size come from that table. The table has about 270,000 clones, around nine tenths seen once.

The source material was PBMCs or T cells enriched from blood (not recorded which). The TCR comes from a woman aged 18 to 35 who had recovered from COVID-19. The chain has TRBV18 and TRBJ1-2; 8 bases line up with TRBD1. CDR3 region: CASSPLGQDYGYTF. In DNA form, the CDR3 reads TGTGCCAGCTCACCTTTGGGACAGGACTATGGCTACACCTTC.